The T cell receptor beta chain described here comes from a study of CD8+ T cells in alopecia areata. General observations from the study: Alopecia totalis/universalis scalp especially showed more expanded CD8+ clones than normal scalp.

As concerns this clone: What it binds is not known.

There are 14 residues in the CDR3. CDR1 and CDR2 (germline): SGHDT, YYEEEE. Trimming took off 1 base at V and 4 bases at J, with 11 bases between the two ends. Reverse transcribed after extraction, RNA yielded cDNA as the sequencing template. Repertoires were generated with immunoSEQ multiplex PCR, while TCRdb's copy carries only in-frame clones and drops some. The sample gives approximately 89,000 clones, roughly half of which show up once; around 5.7% is in the top ten. The chain recombines TRBV5-6 with TRBJ1-2; possible D gene TRBD1, 5 bases. The sample consisted of NKG2D-high CD8+ T cells sorted from blood. This TCR derives from a human donor with alopecia areata. Here the CDR3 reads CASSLQGISYGYTF. CDR3 bases: TGTGCCAGCAGCTTGCAGGGCATTAGCTATGGCTACACCTTC. Combining the CDR3 with reference TRBV5-6 and TRBJ1-2 gives the whole variable domain DAGVTQSPTHLIKTRGQQVTLRCSPKSGHDTVSWYQQALGQGPQFIFQYYEEEERQRGNFPDRFSGHQFPNYSSELNVNALLLGDSALYLCASSLQGISYGYTFGSGTRLTVV.